What follows are 6 T cell receptor beta chains derived from one specimen sequenced in a study of T cell repertoires in ileal Crohn's disease. Repertoires were generated with immunoSEQ multiplex PCR, while TCRdb's copy carries only in-frame clones and drops some. This table has about 60,000 clones, roughly nine tenths appearing once. This sample's time point: neoterminal ileum biopsy at postoperative endoscopy, about 6 months after surgery. The specimen sequenced was ileal tissue. The receptors originated from an adult with Crohn's disease.

The chain combines TRBV19 with TRBJ2-7; the match to TRBD1 covers 9 bases. Unmatched junction bases numbered 12, after V lost 5 bases and J lost 7 bases. Germline V lookup: CDR1 LNHDA, CDR2 SQIVND (reference sequence). The CDR3 contains 15 residues. The CDR3 nucleotides read TGTGCCAGTAGTCGGGGACAGGGAGGGTCTGGTGAGCAGTACTTC. Translating gives CASSRGQGGSGEQYF.

The chain has TRBV7-2 and TRBJ1-1; D is possibly TRBD1 (5 bases). Per germline, CDR1 SGHTA and CDR2 FQGNSA. The CDR3 is 15 amino acids. V lost 5 bases and J lost 5, with 18 bases in between. The CDR3 reads CASSTQGWGGTEAFF. The CDR3 DNA is TGTGCCAGCAGCACGCAGGGTTGGGGAGGGACTGAAGCTTTCTTT.

This clone was found once. V gene TRBV7-2 combines with J gene TRBJ2-7; D possibly corresponds to TRBD2 (5 bases). Per the germline V gene, CDR1 is SGHTA and CDR2 is FQGNSA. Trimming removed 1 base at V and 9 bases at J, with 22 bases between. The CDR3 contains 16 residues. In DNA, the CDR3 is TGTGCCAGCAGCTTAGGGGGAGCCGTGGGTGCAAGCGGGCAGTACTTC. It specifies CASSLGGAVGASGQYF.

This chain uses TRBV27 with TRBJ1-1; D perhaps matches TRBD1 (5 bases). There are 15 residues in the CDR3. CDR1 and CDR2 (germline): MNHEY, SMNVEV (reference sequence). Trimming removed 3 bases at V and 5 bases at J, with 16 bases between. The CDR3 region has the DNA TGTGCCAGCAGTTTGGGGCAGGGTATATGGACTGAAGCTTTCTTT. This sequence encodes CASSLGQGIWTEAFF.

The chain joins TRBV15 to TRBJ2-2; weak D call: TRBD2 (6 bases). Germline values: CDR1 LNHNV, CDR2 YYDKDF (reference sequence). CDR3 size: 16 residues. The V and J ends lost 1 base and 3 bases respectively, with 12 bases between them. The CDR3 sequence: CATSRVRAGYTGELFF. CDR3 sequence (DNA): TGTGCCACCAGCAGAGTTCGAGCGGGTTACACCGGGGAGCTGTTTTTT. The variable domain in full, completed from reference TRBV15 and TRBJ2-2, reads DAMVIQNPRYQVTQFGKPVTLSCSQTLNHNVMYWYQQKSSQAPKLLFHYYDKDFNNEADTPDNFQSRRPNTSFCFLDIRSPGLGDTAMYLCATSRVRAGYTGELFFGEGSRLTVL.

This clone was picked up one time. CDR3 nucleotide sequence: TGTGCCAGCAGCTCAGGCGAGAGGGTCCCACACTACAATGAGCAGTTCTTC. This translates into CASSSGERVPHYNEQFF. The rearrangement joins TRBV5-4 to TRBJ2-1, with D possibly TRBD2 on 5 matching bases. There are 17 residues in the CDR3. The germline gives CDR1 SGHNT, CDR2 YYREEE (reference sequence). Trimming shortened V by 3 bases and J by 3 bases, and 19 bases separated the two germline ends.